A single T cell receptor beta chain is shown here with its context. Its antigen is currently not known. Base quality data are lacking; no much larger clone is found one base away. The CDR3 regions of human TCRbeta chains were analyzed by immunosequencing. As for the original processing: TCRs in the repertoires were compared against a reference library of SARS-CoV-2-specific TCRs that had been generated with the MIRA antigen-specificity platform. Breadth was defined as the fraction of unique TCRs that were SARS-CoV-2-associated. Depth was defined as the fraction of total T cells that were SARS-CoV-2-associated. Each spike-specific TCR was assigned to its reactive spike region and to a CD4 or CD8 class using the MIRA data. Log10-transformed breadth and depth values were compared by one-way ANOVA with Sidak's multiple comparisons tests. Here the immuneACCESS table is served through TCRdb, limited to in-frame sequences with V and J called. Missing clones are a known gap in these copies; in checked studies unresolved V genes cover under half, and the rest lacks a known reason. V and J calls and clone size are copied from that table; D and trimming were computed from the DNA. This sample gives about 120,000 clones in total; roughly 84% of them show up just once. Of the sample, 17% is held by the ten largest clones.

This specimen's time point label, per the study, means: about 28 days (+/-7) after the second vaccine dose. AZD1222 recipients whose second dose came at about 4 weeks and those whose second dose came at about 12 weeks were combined into one group, since spike-specific TCR depth and breadth did not differ between the two schedules. Samples from vaccinated people were obtained from the UK trials COV001 and COV002, which included a single-blind randomized controlled phase 2/3 trial of AZD1222 (ChAdOx1 nCoV-19) in healthy adults. For TCRbeta chain sequencing, PBMC samples were collected from trial participants at day 0 and at day 28 after the second dose. The germline V gene specifies MDHEN as CDR1 and SYDVKM as CDR2. Here V drops 6 bases and J drops 4 bases, and the junction holds 10 bases not matched to any gene. The CDR3 measures 16 amino acids from cysteine to phenylalanine. Only the CDR3 DNA is retained, 48 bases long and in frame from the first base.

The sample originates from a study of T cell responses to AZD1222 COVID-19 vaccine (dated by TCRdb to the early 2020s). For the wider study: A total of 230 to 250 trial participants underwent TCR sequencing, of whom 207 had received two doses of AZD1222 and roughly 26 had received two doses of the MenACWY control vaccine. Trial participants were enrolled into age subgroups of 18-55, 56-69 and 70-plus years, which contained around 140, 26 and 57 TCR-sequenced participants, respectively.

Points the paper makes about the study in general: The 56-69-year group was small, and its depth increase did not reach significance, likely because of low power. After two AZD1222 doses, spike-specific TCR breadth and depth were significantly higher than at day 0 and than in MenACWY recipients. No day 14 peak-response samples were available, so repertoires were characterized only after the peak T cell response. Conclusions about previously exposed vaccinees are limited because only a handful of AZD1222 recipients were SARS-CoV-2 seropositive at baseline. Most participants were white British and females outnumbered males, and the authors suggested that clonal diversity may have been underestimated. Vaccine-associated CD4 TCRs spanned the whole spike protein, with dominant responses in regions 160-218 and 743-854. Reportedly, close to half of the unique spike-specific TCRs recognized epitopes lying outside the regions that are mutated in the B.1.351 and B.1.1.7 variants.

The sample consisted of peripheral blood, taken 28 days after the second AZD1222 dose. This chain is built from TRBV28 and TRBJ2-1; 9 bases in between match TRBD2. This receptor was taken from an adult who received the AZD1222 COVID-19 vaccine. The bases read TGTGCCAGCAGCCCTAGCGGGACCCCGGCGTACAATGAGCAGTTCTTC. The translation is CASSPSGTPAYNEQFF.